This T cell receptor (beta chain) was recorded in a study of CXCR3-negative and CXCR3-positive naive CD8 T cells. About the research overall: Per library, roughly 1.6 +/- 0.3 million reads; approximately 150 million TRB reads overall. Whole-study results and caveats: Memory cells differed in TRBV-TRBJ usage, but naive CXCR3-negative and CXCR3-positive cells had similar usage.

UMI labels and 5' RACE were used to prepare the TRB cDNA libraries. With the 5' RACE reads reprocessed, TCRdb shows one record per CDR3 protein and no DNA. The table lists tens of thousands of distinct CDR3 sequences. Researchers reported sorting every CD8+ T cell subset in triplicate, 250,000 to 350,000 cells per sort. Notes on this clonotype: Its antigen is as yet unknown.

This CDR3 contains 12 residues. Germline lookup yields CDR1 SGHDT and CDR2 YYEEEE. Sequenced material: memory CD8+ T cells from blood. The clonotype was recovered from a human donor in good health. Some clones in this sample may be carry-over from other donors' samples. This chain connects TRBV5-6 to TRBJ2-5; TCRdb's D call, TRBD1, is unchecked because there is no DNA. The CDR3 reads CASSRDQETQYF. The complete variable domain, with remaining parts taken from reference TRBV5-6 and TRBJ2-5, reads DAGVTQSPTHLIKTRGQQVTLRCSPKSGHDTVSWYQQALGQGPQFIFQYYEEEERQRGNFPDRFSGHQFPNYSSELNVNALLLGDSALYLCASSRDQETQYFGPGTRLLVL.